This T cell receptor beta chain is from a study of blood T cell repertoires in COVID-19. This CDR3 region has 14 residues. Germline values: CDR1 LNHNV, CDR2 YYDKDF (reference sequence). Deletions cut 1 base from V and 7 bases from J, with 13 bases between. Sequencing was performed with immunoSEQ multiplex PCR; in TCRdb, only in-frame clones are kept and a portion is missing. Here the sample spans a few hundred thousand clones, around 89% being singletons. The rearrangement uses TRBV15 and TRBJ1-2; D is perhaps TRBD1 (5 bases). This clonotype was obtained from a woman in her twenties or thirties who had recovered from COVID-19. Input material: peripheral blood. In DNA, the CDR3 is TGTGCCACCAGCAGAGCCCAGGGATGGTCTGGCTACACCTTC. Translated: CATSRAQGWSGYTF.